This T cell receptor (beta chain) was identified in a study of spatial heterogeneity in lung cancer. Study summary: The count of detected beta-chain sequences consistently exceeded that of alpha-chain sequences. Raw reads contained each unique TCR and UMI combination more than ten times on average.

This sample's time point: sample taken at primary tumor resection. Unsorted tumor, nontumor lung tissue or cryopreserved PBMC supplied the whole RNA. The CDR3 extends over 13 amino acids. The junction had 2 bases not matched to a gene; V was cut back by 6 bases and J by 4 bases. The germline V gene encodes CDR1 SGHDT and CDR2 YYEEEE. Individual TCR cDNA molecules each bore their own unique molecular identifier. TCRdb reprocessed the 5' RACE reads with MiXCR, giving one entry per CDR3 protein. The sample lists approximately 5,400 distinct CDR3 sequences, around a third occurring once. As for this clonotype: This beta chain is an off-target read within a library intended for alpha chains, so its frequency means little.

The chain joins TRBV5-6 to TRBJ1-1; TRBD1 matches 11 bases. The sequences come from PBMCs, collected at surgery. This TCR came from a female donor with early-stage non-small cell lung cancer. The CDR3 here is CASTGQGGTEAFF. The CDR3 region has the DNA TGTGCCAGCACGGGACAGGGGGGCACTGAAGCTTTCTTT.